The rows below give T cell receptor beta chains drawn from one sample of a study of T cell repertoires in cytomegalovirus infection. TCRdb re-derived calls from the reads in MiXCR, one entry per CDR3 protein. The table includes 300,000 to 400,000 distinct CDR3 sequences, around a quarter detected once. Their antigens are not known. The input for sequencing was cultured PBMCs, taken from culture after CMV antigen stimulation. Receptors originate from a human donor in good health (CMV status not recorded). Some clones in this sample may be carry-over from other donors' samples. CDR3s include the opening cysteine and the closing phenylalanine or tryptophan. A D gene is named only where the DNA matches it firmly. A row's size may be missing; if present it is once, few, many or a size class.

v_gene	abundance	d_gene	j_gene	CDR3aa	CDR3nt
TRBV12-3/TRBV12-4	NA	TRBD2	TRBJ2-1	CASSFGGRSSSSYNEQFF	TGTGCCAGCAGTTTCGGCGGGAGGTCCAGTAGCTCCTACAATGAGCAGTTCTTC
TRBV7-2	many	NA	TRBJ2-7	CASSLETLGKQYF	TGTGCCAGCAGCTTAGAGACTCTCGGCAAGCAGTACTTC
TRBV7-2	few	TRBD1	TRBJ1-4	CASSLAGTGGEKLFF	TGTGCCAGCAGCTTAGCCGGGACAGGGGGTGAAAAACTGTTTTTT
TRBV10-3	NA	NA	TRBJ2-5	CAISEMNRQETQYF	TGTGCCATCAGTGAGATGAACAGGCAAGAGACCCAGTACTTC
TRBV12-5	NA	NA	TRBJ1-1	CASGLVLSEGMNTEAFF	TGTGCTAGTGGTTTGGTATTGTCTGAGGGCATGAACACTGAAGCTTTCTTT
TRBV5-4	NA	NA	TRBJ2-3	CASSDGTTSTDTQYF	TGTGCCAGCAGCGACGGGACAACTAGCACAGATACGCAGTATTTT
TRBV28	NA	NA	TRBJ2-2	CASSFPGSGRLGELFF	TGTGCCAGCAGTTTCCCCGGGAGTGGGCGGCTTGGAGAGCTGTTTTTT
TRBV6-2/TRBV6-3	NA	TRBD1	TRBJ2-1	CASSPWDRNEQFF	TGTGCCAGCAGTCCTTGGGACAGAAATGAGCAGTTCTTC
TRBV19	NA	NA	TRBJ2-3	CASSIGQAVTDTQYF	TGTGCCAGTAGTATAGGCCAGGCGGTCACAGATACGCAGTATTTT
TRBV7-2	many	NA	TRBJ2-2	CASSKRLGFSTGELFF	TGTGCCAGCAGCAAGAGGCTGGGCTTTTCCACCGGGGAGCTGTTTTTT